This entry lists 28 T cell receptor beta chains sequenced from one sample in a study of T cell repertoires in cytomegalovirus infection (dated 2019 in TCRdb). Sequenced on an Illumina HiSeq 1500. The public reads were reprocessed in TCRdb via fastp at Q25 and MiXCR, keeping in-frame beta chains. Identical CDR3 proteins give one entry, which carries the most common genes and DNA. In this sample the table shows about 920,000 distinct CDR3 sequences, 31% of which occur a single time. Of the sample, more than 13% falls within the top ten clones. Reading the label with the study, this specimen's treatment or condition is: in vitro stimulation with specific CMV peptide epitopes to enrich CMV-specific T cells. Antigen specificity for these receptors is unknown. The sample in question was cultured CD8+ T cells from PBMCs, obtained from culture after CMV antigen stimulation. These receptors came from a human donor in good health (CMV status not recorded). Some clones in this sample may be carry-over from other donors' samples.

This clonotype turned up a few times. This sequence joins TRBV10-3 and TRBJ2-1, with 9 bases aligning to TRBD2. The length of the CDR3 is 14 residues. CDR1 and CDR2 (germline): ENHRY, SYGVKD. The V gene end was trimmed by 5 bases and the J gene end by 8 bases; junction bases not matched to a gene: 7. The CDR3 DNA follows: TGTGCCATCAGTACCGCTAGCGGGGTGGATGAGCAGTTCTTC. Protein sequence: CAISTASGVDEQFF.

A few counts support this clonotype. The rearrangement joins TRBV7-9 to TRBJ1-2, with TRBD1 identical over 8 bases. Germline loops: CDR1 SEHNR, CDR2 FQNEAQ (reference sequence). With 8 bases clipped from V and 1 base from J, the junction kept 12 bases outside the gene matches. The CDR3 covers 16 residues. CDR3 in DNA: TGTGCCAGCGGCTCAGGGGGCGCGTCCTTTAACTATGGCTACACCTTC. This sequence encodes CASGSGGASFNYGYTF.

In this sample, this clonotype turned up a few times. The chain carries TRBV25-1 and TRBJ2-7; 7 bases are shared with TRBD1. V was pared by 3 bases and J by 3 bases, with 2 bases of the junction left unmatched. Germline V gene data show CDR1 as MGHDK and CDR2 as SYGVNS. The length of the CDR3 is 13 residues. The CDR3 protein is CASSETGNYEQYF. The CDR3 nucleotides are TGTGCCAGCAGTGAGACAGGGAACTACGAGCAGTACTTC.

Comment on this clonotype: This may be a read error, as it is one base from a much larger clone. This rearrangement joins TRBV7-2 to TRBJ2-3, with 8 positions matching TRBD1. Germline V gives CDR1 SGHTA, CDR2 FQGNSA. CDR3 length equals 15 residues. As DNA, the CDR3 is TGTGCCGGCAGCTTATCGGACAGGGCCACAGATACGCAGTATTTT. Amino acids: CAGSLSDRATDTQYF.

The chain recombines TRBV7-9 with TRBJ1-1; the D is unclear. Trimming removed 2 bases at V and 3 bases at J, with 7 bases between. The germline V gene has CDR1 SEHNR and CDR2 FQNEAQ (reference sequence). The CDR3 loop spans 13 amino acids. The CDR3 protein is CASSLPGHTEAFF. As DNA, the CDR3 is TGTGCCAGCAGCTTACCAGGACACACTGAAGCTTTCTTT.

There are a few counts of this clonotype. The rearrangement uses TRBV7-9 and TRBJ1-1, with D perhaps matching TRBD1 (6 bases). V lost 7 bases to trimming and J lost 6 bases, with 24 bases between them. The CDR3 is made up of 16 amino acids. Germline CDR1 is SEHNR and CDR2 is FQNEAQ (reference sequence). CDR3 bases: TGTGCCAGCATCATCTGGCGGGGGCCAGAGGGGGCTGAAGCTTTCTTT. Protein sequence: CASIIWRGPEGAEAFF.

Remarks on this clonotype: This likely traces to a read error, being one base from a far larger clone. V usage is TRBV12-3 or TRBV12-4 and J usage is TRBJ1-2; the D is unclear. V gave up 6 bases and J gave up 2 bases, with 10 bases separating them. The CDR3 sequence is 13 residues long. The CDR3, as DNA: TGTGCCAGCAGCCCCGGGGAAAACTATGGCTACACCTTC. Protein sequence: CASSPGENYGYTF.

In this sample, this clonotype turned up many times. The V gene is TRBV7-2, the J gene TRBJ2-7, with 9 nucleotides matching TRBD1. Looked up from germline, CDR1 is SGHTA and CDR2 is FQGNSA. The CDR3 loop spans 15 amino acids. V lost 5 bases and J lost 0; bases outside the gene matches: 5. Written as DNA, the CDR3 is TGTGCCAGCAGCCTGACAGGGGGGAGCTCCTACGAGCAGTACGTC. Its protein product is CASSLTGGSSYEQYV.

This clonotype appeared a few times. The chain combines TRBV6-5 with TRBJ2-1; unclear D gene. This CDR3 has 16 residues. Per the germline V gene, CDR1 is MNHEY and CDR2 is SVGAGI. Trimming removed 2 bases from V and 7 bases from J, with 18 bases in between. The CDR3 sequence: CASSYNAERAGNEQFF. The CDR3 coding sequence is TGTGCCAGCAGTTACAACGCCGAACGGGCCGGGAATGAGCAGTTCTTC.

The J gene is TRBJ1-5, the V gene TRBV10-2, with 11 bases that match TRBD1. The CDR3 sequence is 14 residues long. In germline, CDR1 is WSHSY, CDR2 SAAADI. After removal of 6 bases from V and 7 bases from J, the junction contained 5 bases not matched to a gene. CDR3 nucleotides: TGCGCCAGCAGGGACAGGGGGCCAAGGCAGCCCCAGCATTTT. This sequence encodes CASRDRGPRQPQHF.

The chain joins TRBV27 to TRBJ1-1; 7 nucleotides align to TRBD1. V lost 5 bases and J lost 0; bases outside the gene matches: 9. Germline V CDR1 and CDR2: MNHEY, SMNVEV (reference sequence). This CDR3 is built from 16 residues. CDR3 in amino acids: CASSKYWDRMNTEAFF. DNA for the CDR3: TGTGCCAGCAGTAAATATTGGGACAGAATGAACACTGAAGCTTTCTTT.

This clonotype was observed many times. This sequence joins TRBV11-2 and TRBJ2-2; 9 bases match TRBD2. Germline V gene sequence: CDR1 SGHAT, CDR2 FQNNGV. The trim removed 2 bases at V and 6 bases at J, leaving 7 bases unmatched. The CDR3 length is 16 residues. Here the CDR3 reads CASSLFPAGGPGELFF. The CDR3 DNA follows: TGTGCCAGCAGCTTATTTCCAGCGGGGGGCCCCGGGGAGCTGTTTTTT.

This clonotype was seen a handful of times. The chain is built from TRBV4-1 and TRBJ1-1; tentative D call: TRBD1 (5 bases). The ends were cut back, 4 bases at V and 1 base at J, with 16 bases in the middle. In germline, CDR1 is MGHRA, CDR2 YSYEKL. This CDR3 comprises 16 residues. The CDR3 spells CASSRTPGPPNTEAFF. The CDR3 nucleotides are TGCGCCAGCAGCCGGACCCCGGGACCGCCGAACACTGAAGCTTTCTTT.

The chain carries TRBV5-5 and TRBJ1-6; 11 nucleotides match TRBD1. CDR3 size: 16 residues. CDR1 and CDR2 (germline): SGHKS, YYEKEE (reference sequence). Trimming removed 4 bases from V and 7 bases from J; junction bases left unmatched: 7. CDR3 DNA: TGTGCCAGCAGCGGGACAGGGGGTATTGGAAATTCACCCCTCCACTTT. It translates to CASSGTGGIGNSPLHF.

CDR3 sequence: CASSSTGGEKLFF. The CDR3 DNA sequence: TGTGCCAGCAGTAGTACAGGGGGGGAAAAACTGTTTTTT. The rearrangement links TRBV7-8 to TRBJ1-4, with 8 nucleotides matching TRBD1. Per the germline V gene, CDR1 is SGHVS and CDR2 is FQNEAQ. The junction had 5 bases not matched to a gene; V was cut back by 6 bases and J by 8 bases. CDR3 length: 13 residues.

This clonotype was detected many times. The V call is TRBV6-5, the J call TRBJ2-3; D unresolved. The CDR3 is made up of 13 amino acids. Germline assignment: CDR1 MNHEY and CDR2 SVGAGI. V was cut by 3 bases and J by 4 bases, with 8 bases left in between. The CDR3 protein is CASSYFPSDTQYF. Here the CDR3 DNA reads TGTGCCAGCAGTTATTTTCCCTCAGATACGCAGTATTTT.

The V call is TRBV28, the J call TRBJ2-2, with 8 bases lining up with TRBD1. The ends lost 6 bases at V and 6 bases at J; junction bases unmatched: 6. This CDR3 has 14 amino acids. Per the germline V gene, CDR1 is MDHEN and CDR2 is SYDVKM. The chain's CDR3 is CASRPGGWAGELFF. The CDR3 nucleotides are TGTGCCAGCAGACCAGGGGGCTGGGCCGGGGAGCTGTTTTTT.

A word on this clonotype: The junction and the germline gene differ at one end; a read error may be behind it. The chain has TRBV4-1 and TRBJ2-1; 10 positions match TRBD1. The CDR3 is 16 amino acids. The V gene's germline CDR1 is MGHRA and CDR2 YSYEKL. CDR3 loop: CTSSQPGTGVYNEQFF. CDR3 nucleotide sequence: TGCACCAGCAGCCAACCCGGGACAGGGGTCTACAATGAGCAGTTCTTC.

This clonotype was detected a few times. The chain carries TRBV27 and TRBJ1-1; weak D call: TRBD1 (5 bases). The CDR3 runs 15 residues. Germline CDR1 and CDR2: MNHEY and SMNVEV (reference sequence). Between the trimmed V and J ends, which lost 5 bases and 4 bases, there was a span of 17 bases. CDR3 sequence (DNA): TGTGCCAGCAGTCCGGGGGAGGGCTTGGGCACTGAAGCTTTCTTT. This codes for CASSPGEGLGTEAFF.

V is TRBV5-5 and J is TRBJ2-2; D might be TRBD1 (6 bases). The CDR3 is 15 residues long. Per germline, CDR1 SGHKS and CDR2 YYEKEE (reference sequence). V was clipped by 6 bases and J by 0 bases, with 12 bases between them. The CDR3 DNA sequence: TGTGCCAGCATCGACAGGACAACGAACACCGGGGAGCTGTTTTTT. Protein product: CASIDRTTNTGELFF.

The J gene is TRBJ2-2, the V gene TRBV5-3, with D perhaps matching TRBD1 (7 bases). TRBV5-3 qualifies as an ORF whose function is uncertain. The CDR3 length is 16 residues. Trimming left V 8 bases short and J 2 bases short, with 19 bases between. The CDR3 protein is CASSGLRQGNTGELFF. DNA for the CDR3: TGTGCCAGCAGCGGGCTCAGACAGGGAAACACCGGGGAGCTGTTTTTT.

The sample holds a few counts of this clonotype. The V and J genes are TRBV7-6 and TRBJ2-2; weak D call: TRBD1 (6 bases). V shed 1 base and J shed 1 base, with 19 bases lying between them. Germline V gene sequence: CDR1 SGHVS, CDR2 FNYEAQ. This CDR3 spans 19 amino acids. For the CDR3, the DNA is TGTGCCAGCAGCTTAGTGGTACAGGGTCTTACCGAGAACACCGGGGAGCTGTTTTTT. Translated: CASSLVVQGLTENTGELFF. Full variable domain (rest looked up from reference TRBV7-6 and TRBJ2-2): GAGVSQSPRYKVTKRGQDVALRCDPISGHVSLYWYRQALGQGPEFLTYFNYEAQQDKSGLPNDRFSAERPEGSISTLTIQRTEQRDSAMYRCASSLVVQGLTENTGELFFGEGSRLTVL.

The gene calls are TRBV3-1 and TRBJ1-3; D is possibly TRBD1 (5 bases). The germline V gene encodes CDR1 LGHDT and CDR2 YNNKEL (reference sequence). The CDR3 sequence is 15 residues long. V was clipped by 3 bases and J by 0 bases, with 9 bases between them. In DNA, the CDR3 is TGTGCCAGCAGCCAGACAGCGAGCTCTGGAAACACCATATATTTT. It encodes CASSQTASSGNTIYF.

This clonotype was seen a few times. The V gene is TRBV10-3, the J gene TRBJ1-1; TRBD1 agrees at 8 bases. Losses at the gene ends were 6 bases for V and 0 bases for J; bases not matched to a gene: 12. Germline V gene sequence: CDR1 ENHRY, CDR2 SYGVKD. The CDR3 contains 17 residues. The CDR3 nucleotides are TGTGCCATCAGGGAGCTAATACAGGGGGACCTGAACACTGAAGCTTTCTTT. Translated: CAIRELIQGDLNTEAFF.

The chain is built from TRBV10-1 and TRBJ2-3, with 10 nucleotides matching TRBD1. Germline lookup yields CDR1 WNHNN and CDR2 SYGVQD (reference sequence). The CDR3 is 14 residues long. V lost 6 bases and J lost 6; bases outside the gene matches: 6. The DNA for the CDR3 is TGCGCCAGCAGGGGACAGGGGCAGGGGGATACGCAGTATTTT. Encoded protein: CASRGQGQGDTQYF.

The rearrangement uses TRBV27 and TRBJ1-6; D is ambiguous. The germline CDR1 and CDR2 sequences are MNHEY and SMNVEV (reference sequence). This CDR3 is 14 amino acids long. With 5 bases removed from V and 8 bases from J, the gap between germline ends came to 13 bases. The CDR3 reads CASSPNPSHSPLHF. The CDR3, as DNA: TGTGCCAGCAGTCCTAATCCGTCCCATTCACCCCTCCACTTT.

The V gene is TRBV4-1, the J gene TRBJ2-7; perhaps D is TRBD1 or TRBD2 (5 bases each). The CDR3 is 14 amino acids. Trimming removed 4 bases at V and 2 bases at J, with 12 bases between. Germline CDR1 MGHRA, CDR2 YSYEKL. The CDR3 DNA reads TGCGCCAGCAGCCCGGGACCTGCGGCCTACGAGCAGTACTTC. As protein: CASSPGPAAYEQYF.

The genes are TRBV24-1 and TRBJ2-2; D uncertain. The V and J ends lost 9 bases and 5 bases respectively, with 9 bases between them. The CDR3 is made up of 12 amino acids. The germline V gene encodes CDR1 KGHDR and CDR2 SFDVKD. CDR3 bases: TGTGCCACCGGGCGCAGGACCGGGGAGCTGTTTTTT. Translated, it gives CATGRRTGELFF.